The entry below describes one T cell receptor (beta chain). Its antigen is unknown. The data derive from a study of radiation and T cells in renal cell carcinoma. About the research overall: Nephrectomy followed 15 Gy stereotactic body radiation by 4 weeks. Study conclusions and caveats: From baseline, blood top tumor clonotypes peaked at 2 weeks post-radiation.

Time point noted: baseline pretreatment blood. Specified treatment: 15 Gy SBRT to primary tumor, nephrectomy 4 weeks later. Serial blood draws occurred at baseline and 2 and 4 weeks post-SBRT. Here immunoSEQ multiplex PCR was the method, and the copy in TCRdb shows in-frame clones only, minus some. Here the sample spans about 49,000 clones, about 83% being singletons. Looked up from germline, CDR1 is SGHNT and CDR2 is YYREEE (reference sequence). This CDR3 is 14 amino acids long. V gave up 4 bases and J gave up 6 bases; unmatched junction bases: 7. The chain carries TRBV5-4 and TRBJ2-1, with 7 bases aligning to TRBD2. Sequenced here: blood, sampled from a patient whose treatment included radiotherapy and nephrectomy. The sequence was obtained from a woman in her 70s with renal cell carcinoma. The CDR3 sequence: CASSAQTGGNEQFF. CDR3 DNA: TGTGCCAGCAGCGCGCAGACGGGAGGCAATGAGCAGTTCTTC.